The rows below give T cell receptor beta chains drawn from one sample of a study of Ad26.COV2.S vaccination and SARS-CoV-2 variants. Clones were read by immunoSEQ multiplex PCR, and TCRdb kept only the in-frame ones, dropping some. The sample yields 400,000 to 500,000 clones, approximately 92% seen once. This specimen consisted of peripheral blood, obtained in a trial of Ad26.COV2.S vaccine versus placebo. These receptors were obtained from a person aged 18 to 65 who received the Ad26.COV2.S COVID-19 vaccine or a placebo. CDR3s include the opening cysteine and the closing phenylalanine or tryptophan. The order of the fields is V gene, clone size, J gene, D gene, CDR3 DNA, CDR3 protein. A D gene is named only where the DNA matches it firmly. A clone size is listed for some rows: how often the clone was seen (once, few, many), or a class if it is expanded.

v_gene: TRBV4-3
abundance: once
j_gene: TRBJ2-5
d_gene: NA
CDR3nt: TGCGCCAGCAGCCAAGGGGACGGTCCGGGGACCCAGTACTTC
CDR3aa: CASSQGDGPGTQYF

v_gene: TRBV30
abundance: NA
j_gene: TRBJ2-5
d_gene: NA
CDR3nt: TGTGCCTGGAGTGTAGGAGGGGCGCGCTTAGAGACCCAGTACTTC
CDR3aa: CAWSVGGARLETQYF

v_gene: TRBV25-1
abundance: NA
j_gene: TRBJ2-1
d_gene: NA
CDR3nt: TGTGCCAGCACAGACGGACGAACAGGAATTGAGCAGTTCTTC
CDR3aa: CASTDGRTGIEQFF

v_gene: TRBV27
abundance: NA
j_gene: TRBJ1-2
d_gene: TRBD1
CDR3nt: TGTGCCAGCAGTTCCCGACAGGGTCACGGCTATGGCTACACCTTC
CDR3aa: CASSSRQGHGYGYTF

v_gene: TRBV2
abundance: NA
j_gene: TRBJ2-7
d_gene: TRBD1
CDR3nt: TGTGCCAGCAGCCGGGACAGGTCCTACGAGCAGTACTTC
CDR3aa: CASSRDRSYEQYF

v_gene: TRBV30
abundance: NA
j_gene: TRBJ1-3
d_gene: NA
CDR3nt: TGTGCCTGGGACCGACGGACCTCTGGAAACACCATATATTTT
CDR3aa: CAWDRRTSGNTIYF

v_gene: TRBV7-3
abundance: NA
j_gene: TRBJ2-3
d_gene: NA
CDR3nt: TGTGCCAGCAGCCTCAAGACGGGGAGGACAGATACGCAGTATTTT
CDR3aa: CASSLKTGRTDTQYF

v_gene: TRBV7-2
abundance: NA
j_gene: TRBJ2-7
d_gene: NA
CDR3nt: TGTGCCAGCAGCTTATTGGGACACTCCTACGAGCAGTACTTC
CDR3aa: CASSLLGHSYEQYF

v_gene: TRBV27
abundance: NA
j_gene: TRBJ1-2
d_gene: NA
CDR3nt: TGTGCCAGCAGCAGTTTGGGGGCACAGGCGCAGGGCTACACCTTC
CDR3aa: CASSSLGAQAQGYTF

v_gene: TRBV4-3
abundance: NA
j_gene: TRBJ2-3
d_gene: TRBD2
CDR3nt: TGCGCCAGCAGCCGAATAGCGGGAGTGGGCCCAGATACGCAGTATTTT
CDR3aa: CASSRIAGVGPDTQYF

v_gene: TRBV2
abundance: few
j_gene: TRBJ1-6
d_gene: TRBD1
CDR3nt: TGTGCCAGCAGCTACCCGGCAGGGGGAGGCCTTGCTGGAAATTCACCCCTCCACTTT
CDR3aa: CASSYPAGGGLAGNSPLHF

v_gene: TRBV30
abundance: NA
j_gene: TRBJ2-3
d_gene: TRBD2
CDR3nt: TGTGCCTGGAGTGTACGTACTAGCGGGAGAGTCGGCACAGATACGCAGTATTTT
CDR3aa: CAWSVRTSGRVGTDTQYF

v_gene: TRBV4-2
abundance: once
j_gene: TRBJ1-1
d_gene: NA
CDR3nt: TGTGCCAGCAGCCAAGATACAGACCTGAACACTGAAGCTTTCTTT
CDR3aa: CASSQDTDLNTEAFF

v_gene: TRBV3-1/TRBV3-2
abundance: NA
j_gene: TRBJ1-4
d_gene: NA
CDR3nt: TGTGCCAGCAGCCAACGGGGGGAAAAACTGTTTTTT
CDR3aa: CASSQRGEKLFF

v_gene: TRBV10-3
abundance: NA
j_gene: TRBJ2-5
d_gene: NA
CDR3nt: TGTGCCATCAGTGAGAAGGGTCTGGACCCAGGGACCCAGTACTTC
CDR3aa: CAISEKGLDPGTQYF